This T cell receptor (beta chain) was identified during a study of regulatory T cells in long-lasting Graves disease. Study outcomes and limitations: Persistent patients had a count of shared public clonotypes (2,741) that exceeded that of new patients (about 970). Researchers examined only peripheral blood and not thyroid tissue.

With respect to this clonotype: Its antigen is currently unknown. A much larger clone lies one base from this, so it may be a read error.

To make TCR beta libraries, researchers used iRepertoire HTBI primers and Arm-PCR of CDR3 regions. TCRdb itself ran the multiplex PCR reads through MiXCR, one entry per CDR3 protein. The repertoire has 350,000 to 500,000 distinct CDR3 sequences, 16% of them found once; the top ten carry about a quarter. Stated time point: newly diagnosed GD, antithyroid drugs for less than 3 months. The TCR library was prepared using RNA isolated from PBMCs. Germline CDR1 is MDHEN and CDR2 is SYDVKM. The CDR3 runs 16 residues. This same sample was also taken into another study, of T cells in Graves' hyperthyroidism and ophthalmopathy.

The receptor was isolated from a woman aged 18-29 years with Graves disease. Here the sequenced sample was peripheral blood mononuclear cells (PBMCs), taken at new diagnosis, from a patient treated with antithyroid drugs. This chain joins TRBV28 and TRBJ2-7; a possible D gene is TRBD1 (5 bases). In DNA, the CDR3 is TGTGCCAGCAGACCCGACAGCTCGAACTGGAACTACGAGCAGTGCTTC. This codes for CASRPDSSNWNYEQCF.